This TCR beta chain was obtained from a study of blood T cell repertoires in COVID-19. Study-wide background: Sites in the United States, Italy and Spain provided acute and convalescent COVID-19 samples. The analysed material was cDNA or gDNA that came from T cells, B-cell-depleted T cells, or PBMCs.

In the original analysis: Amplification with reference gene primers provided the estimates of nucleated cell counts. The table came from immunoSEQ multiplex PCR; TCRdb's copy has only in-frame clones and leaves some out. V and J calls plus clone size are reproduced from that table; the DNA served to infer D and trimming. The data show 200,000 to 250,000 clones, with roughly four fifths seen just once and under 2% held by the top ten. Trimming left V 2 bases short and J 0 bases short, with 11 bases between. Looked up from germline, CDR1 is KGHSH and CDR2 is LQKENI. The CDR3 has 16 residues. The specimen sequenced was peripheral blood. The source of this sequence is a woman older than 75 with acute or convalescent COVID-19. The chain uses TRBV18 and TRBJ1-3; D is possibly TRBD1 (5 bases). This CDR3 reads CASSPYDSDSGNTIYF. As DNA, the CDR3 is TGTGCCAGCTCACCATACGACAGCGACTCTGGAAACACCATATATTTT.